One sample yielded the 30 T cell receptor beta chains listed below, sequenced in a study of cytomegalovirus exposure and HLA in healthy donors. With 60 Vbeta and 13 Jbeta primers, the PCR was carried out. The data were produced by immunoSEQ multiplex PCR, yet TCRdb's version contains in-frame clones alone and is incomplete. This table holds 65,000 to 100,000 clones, 76% found once. Sequencing was carried out using PBMCs. The source is a man aged 35-49 years in good health and CMV-seronegative.

The gene calls are TRBV7-8 and TRBJ1-5; 8 bases map to TRBD1. The CDR3 has 16 residues. Per germline, CDR1 SGHVS and CDR2 FQNEAQ. Losses at the gene ends were 1 base for V and 6 bases for J; bases not matched to a gene: 8. The CDR3 nucleotides read TGTGCCAGCAGCTTAGGCGCTCAGGGGGCCTTTCAGCCCCAGCATTTT. It is translated as CASSLGAQGAFQPQHF. Full variable domain (remainder filled in from reference TRBV7-8 and TRBJ1-5): GAGVSQSPRYKVAKRGQDVALRCDPISGHVSLFWYQQALGQGPEFLTYFQNEAQLDKSGLPSDRFFAERPEGSVSTLKIQRTQQEDSAVYLCASSLGAQGAFQPQHFGDGTRLSIL.

The chain links TRBV7-9 to TRBJ2-2; 9 nucleotides match TRBD2. Germline CDR1 and CDR2: SEHNR and FQNEAQ (reference sequence). Losses at the gene ends were 7 bases for V and 5 bases for J; bases not matched to a gene: 11. The CDR3 covers 16 residues. CDR3 nucleotide sequence: TGTGCCAGCACCCAGGCGGCGGGGGGGCGGACCGGGGAGCTGTTTTTT. Encoded protein: CASTQAAGGRTGELFF.

The chain joins TRBV10-3 to TRBJ2-7; perhaps TRBD2 as D (5 bases). V lost 10 bases and J lost 3, with 16 bases in between. CDR1 is ENHRY and CDR2 is SYGVKD in the germline V gene. The CDR3 consists of 13 residues. The CDR3, as DNA: TGTGCCACTAAACCCGGACTCGACTACGAGCAGTACTTC. Translation gives CATKPGLDYEQYF.

V usage is TRBV11-3 and J usage is TRBJ2-3, with D possibly being TRBD2 (7 bases). CDR3 length: 13 residues. Germline loops: CDR1 SGHNT, CDR2 YENEEA. The V end lost 5 bases, the J end lost 8 bases, and 14 bases lay between the germline ends. The CDR3 DNA reads as TGTGCCAGCAGCCTGGCGGGGGCGGGTACGCAGTATTTT. Translating it yields CASSLAGAGTQYF. The variable domain in full, with the rest retrieved from reference TRBV11-3 and TRBJ2-3, is EAGVVQSPRYKIIEKKQPVAFWCNPISGHNTLYWYLQNLGQGPELLIRYENEEAVDDSQLPKDRFSAERLKGVDSTLKIQPAELGDSAVYLCASSLAGAGTQYFGPGTRLTVL.

The chain links TRBV7-2 to TRBJ2-7, with 8 nucleotides matching TRBD1. Germline V gene lookup returns CDR1 SGHTA and CDR2 FQGNSA. The ends lost 7 bases at V and 2 bases at J; junction bases unmatched: 13. The CDR3 contains 16 residues. The CDR3 nucleotides read TGTGCCAGCACCCCCTCGGGCAGGGGGCGCCCCTACGAGCAGTACTTC. It yields the protein CASTPSGRGRPYEQYF.

This chain links TRBV27 with TRBJ2-7, with 11 nucleotides matching TRBD2. J gave up 0 bases and V 7 bases, and 8 bases lay outside the gene matches. This CDR3 has 16 residues. Germline V gives CDR1 MNHEY, CDR2 SMNVEV (reference sequence). CDR3 region: CASNPSGGPFSYEQYF. The CDR3 nucleotides read TGTGCCAGCAACCCTAGCGGGGGGCCCTTCTCCTACGAGCAGTACTTC.

V usage is TRBV4-3 and J usage is TRBJ2-5, with D possibly matching TRBD2 (6 bases). The CDR3 is made up of 15 amino acids. V lost 0 bases and J lost 4, with 12 bases in between. CDR1 and CDR2 from the germline V gene are LGHNA and YSLEER. In DNA form, the CDR3 reads TGCGCCAGCAGCCAAGAACTAGGCGGGGCAGAGACCCAGTACTTC. Translation gives CASSQELGGAETQYF.

This chain joins TRBV7-2 and TRBJ1-4; TRBD1 matches 10 bases. The J segment lost 5 bases and the V segment lost 5 bases, leaving 2 bases of the junction unmatched. CDR3 length: 14 amino acids. The germline CDR1 and CDR2 sequences are SGHTA and FQGNSA. The CDR3 reads CASSPDRGNEKLFF. In nucleotides, the CDR3 is TGTGCCAGCAGCCCGGACAGGGGGAATGAAAAACTGTTTTTT.

This chain uses TRBV9 with TRBJ2-5; 12 bases align to TRBD2. This CDR3 spans 14 amino acids. V gave up 9 bases and J gave up 3 bases; unmatched junction bases: 6. Germline CDR1 and CDR2: SGDLS and YYNGEE. The CDR3 nucleotides read TGTGCCATTAGTCGGACTAGCGGGGAAGAGACCCAGTACTTC. This codes for CAISRTSGEETQYF.

V and J are TRBV4-2 and TRBJ1-2; no reliable D call. V was cut by 0 bases and J by 8 bases, with 7 bases left in between. The CDR3 extends over 12 amino acids. Germline V gives CDR1 LGHNA, CDR2 YNFKEQ. CDR3 amino acids: CASSQDGEGYTF. The CDR3 nucleotides read TGTGCCAGCAGCCAAGATGGGGAGGGCTACACCTTC.

The genes are TRBV7-2 and TRBJ2-7; the match to TRBD1 covers 8 bases. In germline, CDR1 is SGHTA, CDR2 FQGNSA. The V gene end was trimmed by 2 bases and the J gene end by 5 bases; junction bases not matched to a gene: 5. The CDR3 has 14 residues. The CDR3 sequence is CASSLTGGLDEQYF. DNA for the CDR3: TGTGCCAGCAGCTTAACAGGGGGTCTCGACGAGCAGTACTTC.

The chain carries TRBV7-9 and TRBJ2-5; 7 bases fit TRBD1. The tail of the sequence fits TRBJ2-7 better, so the J call may be wrong. Germline CDR1 reads SEHNR; CDR2 reads FQNEAQ (reference sequence). The CDR3 runs 16 residues. The CDR3 DNA sequence: TGTGCCAGCAGCGACACACCGGGACAGAAAGCCTACGAGCAGTACTTC. Amino acid sequence: CASSDTPGQKAYEQYF.

V gene TRBV5-1 combines with J gene TRBJ2-5; TRBD1 aligns across 9 bases. The CDR3 runs 14 residues. Germline CDR1 is SGHRS and CDR2 is YFSETQ. The J segment lost 9 bases and the V segment lost 0 bases, leaving 6 bases of the junction unmatched. This chain's CDR3 is CASSLVGTGPAQYF. The CDR3 DNA reads TGCGCCAGCAGCTTGGTGGGGACAGGGCCGGCCCAGTACTTC.

The chain uses TRBV5-5 and TRBJ1-1, with 9 bases identical to TRBD1. Germline assignment: CDR1 SGHKS and CDR2 YYEKEE (reference sequence). The CDR3 spans 13 residues. Unmatched junction bases numbered 2, after V lost 3 bases and J lost 5 bases. The CDR3 nucleotides read TGTGCCAGCAGCTCGACAGGGGGGACTGAAGCTTTCTTT. It yields the protein CASSSTGGTEAFF. Full variable domain (rest looked up from reference TRBV5-5 and TRBJ1-1): DAGVTQSPTHLIKTRGQQVTLRCSPISGHKSVSWYQQVLGQGPQFIFQYYEKEERGRGNFPDRFSARQFPNYSSELNVNALLLGDSALYLCASSSTGGTEAFFGQGTRLTVV.

The chain combines TRBV18 with TRBJ2-3; 11 bases fit TRBD2. This CDR3 contains 17 residues. CDR1 and CDR2 (germline): KGHSH, LQKENI. The V gene end was trimmed by 0 bases and the J gene end by 3 bases; junction bases not matched to a gene: 5. The CDR3 nucleotides are TGTGCCAGCTCACCACCGCGGCTAGCGGGGGGAACAGATACGCAGTATTTT. Translating it yields CASSPPRLAGGTDTQYF. Full variable domain (remainder filled in from reference TRBV18 and TRBJ2-3): NAGVMQNPRHLVRRRGQEARLRCSPMKGHSHVYWYRQLPEEGLKFMVYLQKENIIDESGMPKERFSAEFPKEGPSILRIQQVVRGDSAAYFCASSPPRLAGGTDTQYFGPGTRLTVL.

V and J are TRBV4-2 and TRBJ1-1; D remains ambiguous. CDR3 size: 15 residues. Looked up from germline, CDR1 is LGHNA and CDR2 is YNFKEQ. The V and J ends lost 4 bases and 1 base respectively, with 13 bases between them. The CDR3 reads CASSPNTVGNTEAFF. CDR3 nucleotides: TGTGCCAGCAGCCCGAATACCGTCGGGAACACTGAAGCTTTCTTT.

V gene TRBV5-6 combines with J gene TRBJ1-5; D is undetermined. The CDR3 runs to 12 residues. V dropped 1 base and J dropped 4 bases, with 3 bases sitting between them. Germline CDR1 and CDR2: SGHDT and YYEEEE. CDR3 coding DNA: TGTGCCAGCAGCTTGTCGAATCAGCCCCAGCATTTT. Encoded protein: CASSLSNQPQHF.

This clone has just a few counts. V gene TRBV29-1 combines with J gene TRBJ2-7; no clear D gene. V was shortened by 4 bases and J by 6 bases, with 7 bases between the two germline ends. The CDR3 extends over 10 amino acids. Germline V CDR1 and CDR2: SQVTM, ANQGSEA. CDR3 region: CSVVGLEQYF. As DNA, the CDR3 is TGCAGCGTTGTTGGGCTCGAGCAGTACTTC.

The chain carries TRBV28 and TRBJ2-5; 8 positions match TRBD1. The germline CDR1 and CDR2 sequences are MDHEN and SYDVKM. J lost 5 bases, V lost 2 bases, and 4 bases had no gene match. This CDR3 region has 14 residues. The CDR3 DNA sequence: TGTGCCAGCAGTTTAAGTACAGGGGGGGAGACCCAGTACTTC. Its protein product is CASSLSTGGETQYF.

V and J are TRBV6-5 and TRBJ1-5; tentatively, D is TRBD1 (6 bases). The V gene's germline CDR1 is MNHEY and CDR2 SVGAGI. V was clipped by 0 bases and J by 4 bases, with 7 bases between them. This CDR3 comprises 14 residues. This CDR3 is CASSYSQGNQPQHF. Here the CDR3 DNA reads TGTGCCAGCAGTTACTCTCAGGGGAATCAGCCCCAGCATTTT.

This clone showed up just a few times. V gene TRBV5-6 combines with J gene TRBJ2-5; no reliable D call. Germline assignment: CDR1 SGHDT and CDR2 YYEEEE. The CDR3 length is 14 residues. The ends were cut back, 0 bases at V and 7 bases at J, with 13 bases in the middle. The CDR3 DNA sequence: TGTGCCAGCAGCTTGGGAGCCTCCCCGGGGACCCAGTACTTC. It is translated as CASSLGASPGTQYF.

Comments on this clone: The missing conserved phenylalanine or tryptophan at the end of this CDR3 makes a read error likely. V gene TRBV6-4 combines with J gene TRBJ2-3; no clear D gene. V was shortened by 0 bases and J by 2 bases, with 6 bases between the two germline ends. CDR1 MRHNA and CDR2 SNTAGT come from the germline V gene. The CDR3 runs 14 residues. For the CDR3, the DNA is TGTGCCAGCAGTGACTCAGTCGACACAGATACGCAGTATCTT. Protein: CASSDSVDTDTQYL.

This clone was detected only once. This chain links TRBV7-2 with TRBJ1-2; 8 nucleotides agree with TRBD1. The germline gives CDR1 SGHTA, CDR2 FQGNSA. The CDR3 runs to 14 residues. The trim removed 1 base at V and 7 bases at J, leaving 5 bases unmatched. The CDR3 sequence: CASSLDRGAFGYTF. The CDR3 nucleotides are TGTGCCAGCAGCTTAGACAGGGGGGCGTTTGGCTACACCTTC. Based on the CDR3 plus reference TRBV7-2 and TRBJ1-2, the full variable domain is GAGVSQSPSNKVTEKGKDVELRCDPISGHTALYWYRQSLGQGLEFLIYFQGNSAPDKSGLPSDRFSAERTGGSVSTLTIQRTQQEDSAVYLCASSLDRGAFGYTFGSGTRLTVV.

A single count supports this clone. V and J are TRBV4-3 and TRBJ1-4, with a weak D call TRBD1 (5 bases). Trimming took 1 base from V and 2 from J, leaving 14 bases between them. The CDR3 is 17 amino acids. The germline CDR1 and CDR2 sequences are LGHNA and YSLEER. The CDR3 is CASSQGPRGTTNEKLFF. Written as DNA, the CDR3 is TGCGCCAGCAGCCAAGGACCTAGGGGTACGACTAATGAAAAACTGTTTTTT.

The V gene is TRBV5-1, the J gene TRBJ2-7; tentatively, D is TRBD2 (6 bases). CDR3 size: 14 residues. CDR1 and CDR2 from the germline V gene are SGHRS and YFSETQ. The germline V and J ends were trimmed by 6 bases and 1 base, with 14 bases remaining between them. This CDR3 reads CASMEGPPSYEQYF. In DNA form, the CDR3 reads TGCGCCAGCATGGAGGGGCCCCCTTCCTACGAGCAGTACTTC.

On this clone itself: Its ends do not fully match the called genes, so a read error is possible. J is TRBJ2-7 and V is TRBV14, with TRBD2 identical over 8 bases. CDR3 length equals 17 residues. Germline lookup yields CDR1 SGHDN and CDR2 FVKESK. In nucleotides, the CDR3 is TGTGCCAGCAGCCACAGGCTCCGAAGCGGGGGAGTCTACGAACAGTACTTC. Encoded protein: CASSHRLRSGGVYEQYF.

This clone was counted only a few times. The chain recombines TRBV27 with TRBJ2-1; D may be TRBD1 (6 bases). V lost 3 bases, J lost 9 bases, and 12 bases lay in between. The CDR3 runs to 13 residues. The germline CDR1 and CDR2 sequences are MNHEY and SMNVEV (reference sequence). The CDR3 DNA sequence: TGTGCCAGCAGTTTGGGGGCTAGCACTGAGCAGTTCTTC. This encodes CASSLGASTEQFF.

To note about this clone: Germline is not matched at one junction end, which may reflect a read error. The chain couples TRBV28 to TRBJ2-7; tentatively, D is TRBD1 (6 bases). Germline loops: CDR1 MDHEN, CDR2 SYDVKM. This CDR3 has 13 amino acids. The CDR3 DNA reads TGCGCGATTAGGGGGACGGGGCCTAAAGAGCAGTACTTC. Translated, it gives CAIRGTGPKEQYF.

This clone was recorded a few times. V usage is TRBV7-9 and J usage is TRBJ1-2; D is possibly TRBD1 (5 bases). This CDR3 has 16 amino acids. From germline, CDR1 is SEHNR and CDR2 FQNEAQ (reference sequence). V gave up 4 bases and J gave up 1 base, with 16 bases separating them. The CDR3 loop reads CASSSNMDTYNYGYTF. The CDR3 DNA reads as TGTGCCAGCAGCTCAAATATGGACACTTATAACTATGGCTACACCTTC.

This clone was detected a few times. This chain connects TRBV7-2 to TRBJ2-6; D perhaps matches TRBD1 (6 bases). There are 15 residues in the CDR3. The ends were cut back, 8 bases at V and 6 bases at J, with 17 bases in the middle. Per the germline V gene, CDR1 is SGHTA and CDR2 is FQGNSA. The CDR3 region is CASPKPGELANVLTF. CDR3 nucleotide sequence: TGTGCCAGCCCCAAGCCAGGGGAATTGGCCAACGTCCTGACTTTC.